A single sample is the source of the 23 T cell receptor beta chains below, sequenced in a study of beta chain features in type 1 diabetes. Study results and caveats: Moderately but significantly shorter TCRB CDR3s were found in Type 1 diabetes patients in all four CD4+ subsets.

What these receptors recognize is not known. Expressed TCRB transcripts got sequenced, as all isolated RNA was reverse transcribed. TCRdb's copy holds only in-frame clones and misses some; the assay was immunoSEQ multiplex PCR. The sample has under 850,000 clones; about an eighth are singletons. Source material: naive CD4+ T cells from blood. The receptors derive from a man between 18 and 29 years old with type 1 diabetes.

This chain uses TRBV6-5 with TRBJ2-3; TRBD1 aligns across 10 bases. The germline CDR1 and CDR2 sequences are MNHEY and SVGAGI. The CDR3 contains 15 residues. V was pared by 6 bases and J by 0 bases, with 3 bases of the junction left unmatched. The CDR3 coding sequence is TGTGCCAGCAGACGACAGGGGGCTAGCACAGATACGCAGTATTTT. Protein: CASRRQGASTDTQYF.

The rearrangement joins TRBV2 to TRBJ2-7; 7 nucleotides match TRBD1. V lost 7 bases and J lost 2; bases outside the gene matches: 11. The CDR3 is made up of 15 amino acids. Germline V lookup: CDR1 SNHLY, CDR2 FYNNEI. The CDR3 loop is CASTRDRSTPYEQYF. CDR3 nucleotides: TGTGCCAGCACCCGGGACAGAAGTACGCCCTACGAGCAGTACTTC.

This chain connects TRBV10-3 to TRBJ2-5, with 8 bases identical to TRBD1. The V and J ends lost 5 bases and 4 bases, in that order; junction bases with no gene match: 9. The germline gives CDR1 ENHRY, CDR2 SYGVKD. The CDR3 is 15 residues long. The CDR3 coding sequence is TGTGCCATCAGTCGAAACAGGGGGGAGAGAGAGACCCAGTACTTC. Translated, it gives CAISRNRGERETQYF.

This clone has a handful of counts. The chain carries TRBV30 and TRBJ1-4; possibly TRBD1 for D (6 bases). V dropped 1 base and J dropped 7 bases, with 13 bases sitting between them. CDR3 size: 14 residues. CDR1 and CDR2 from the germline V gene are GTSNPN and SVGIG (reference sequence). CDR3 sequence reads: CAWSEKGVSEKLFF. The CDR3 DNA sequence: TGTGCCTGGAGTGAAAAGGGGGTCAGTGAAAAACTGTTTTTT.

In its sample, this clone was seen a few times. The CDR3 nucleotides read TGTGCCAGCAGCGTAGAGGGGACTCCCGGCCTCTCTGGAAACACCATATATTTT. Translating gives CASSVEGTPGLSGNTIYF. The chain combines TRBV9 with TRBJ1-3, with D tentatively TRBD1 (5 bases). The germline CDR1 and CDR2 sequences are SGDLS and YYNGEE. This CDR3 is 18 amino acids long. The V end was cut by 0 bases, the J end by 0 bases, with 16 bases between.

In DNA form, the CDR3 reads TGTGCCAGCAGTATTACAGGGCCCGGCGGTGCCCAGTACTTC. The encoded protein is CASSITGPGGAQYF. The chain carries TRBV6-5 and TRBJ2-5; D may be TRBD1 (6 bases). Deletions cut 5 bases from V and 9 bases from J, with 19 bases between. The CDR3 spans 14 residues. The germline V gene has CDR1 MNHEY and CDR2 SVGAGI.

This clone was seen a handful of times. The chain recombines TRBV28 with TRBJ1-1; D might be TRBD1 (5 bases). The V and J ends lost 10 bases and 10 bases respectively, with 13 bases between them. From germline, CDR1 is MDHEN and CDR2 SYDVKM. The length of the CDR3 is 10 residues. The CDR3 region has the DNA TGTGCCACTGGGGCCCACTCAGCTTTCTTT. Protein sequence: CATGAHSAFF.

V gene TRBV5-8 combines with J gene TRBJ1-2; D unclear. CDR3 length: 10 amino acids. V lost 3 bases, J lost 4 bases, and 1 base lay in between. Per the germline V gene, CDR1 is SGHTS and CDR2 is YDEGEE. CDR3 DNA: TGTGCCAGCAGCTCCTATGGCTACACCTTC. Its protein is CASSSYGYTF.

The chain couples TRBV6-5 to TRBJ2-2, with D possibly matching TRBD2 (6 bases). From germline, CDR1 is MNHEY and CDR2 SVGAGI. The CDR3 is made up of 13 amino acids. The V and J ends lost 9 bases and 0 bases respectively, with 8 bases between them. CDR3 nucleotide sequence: TGTGCCAGTCGGGGGTCGAACACCGGGGAGCTGTTTTTT. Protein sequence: CASRGSNTGELFF.

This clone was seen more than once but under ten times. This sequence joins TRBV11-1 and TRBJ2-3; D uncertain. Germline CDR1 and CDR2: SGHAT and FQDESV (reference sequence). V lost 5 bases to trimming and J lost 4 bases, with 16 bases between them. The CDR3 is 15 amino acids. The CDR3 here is CASSQTGLRADTQYF. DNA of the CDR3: TGTGCCAGCAGCCAAACCGGGCTTCGAGCAGATACGCAGTATTTT. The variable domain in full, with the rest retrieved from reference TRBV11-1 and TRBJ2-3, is EAEVAQSPRYKITEKSQAVAFWCDPISGHATLYWYRQILGQGPELLVQFQDESVVDDSQLPKDRFSAERLKGVDSTLKIQPAELGDSAMYLCASSQTGLRADTQYFGPGTRLTVL.

CDR3 sequence reads: CASSRFGAANTGELFF. The DNA of the CDR3 is TGTGCCAGCAGCCGTTTTGGGGCTGCCAACACCGGGGAGCTGTTTTTT. The chain carries TRBV14 and TRBJ2-2, with D possibly being TRBD1 (5 bases). The V and J ends lost 4 bases and 2 bases respectively, with 14 bases between them. CDR3 length: 16 residues. The germline gives CDR1 SGHDN, CDR2 FVKESK.

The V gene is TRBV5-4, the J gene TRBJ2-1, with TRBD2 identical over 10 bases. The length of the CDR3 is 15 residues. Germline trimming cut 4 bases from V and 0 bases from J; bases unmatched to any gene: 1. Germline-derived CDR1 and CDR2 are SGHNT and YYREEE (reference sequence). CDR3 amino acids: CASSPSGGSYNEQFF. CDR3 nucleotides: TGTGCCAGCAGCCCTAGCGGGGGCTCCTACAATGAGCAGTTCTTC.

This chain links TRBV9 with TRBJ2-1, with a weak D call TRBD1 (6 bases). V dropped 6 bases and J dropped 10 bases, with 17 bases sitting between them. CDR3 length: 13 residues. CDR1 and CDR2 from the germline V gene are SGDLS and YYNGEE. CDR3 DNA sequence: TGTGCCAGCAACAAACTCCGAGGACAGGAGCAGTTCTTC. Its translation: CASNKLRGQEQFF.

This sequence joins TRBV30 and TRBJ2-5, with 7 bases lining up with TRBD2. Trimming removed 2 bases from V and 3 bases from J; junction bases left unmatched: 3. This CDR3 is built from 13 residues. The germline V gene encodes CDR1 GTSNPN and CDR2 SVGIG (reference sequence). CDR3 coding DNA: TGTGCCTGGAGTTGGCGGGAGAAAGAGACCCAGTACTTC. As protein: CAWSWREKETQYF.

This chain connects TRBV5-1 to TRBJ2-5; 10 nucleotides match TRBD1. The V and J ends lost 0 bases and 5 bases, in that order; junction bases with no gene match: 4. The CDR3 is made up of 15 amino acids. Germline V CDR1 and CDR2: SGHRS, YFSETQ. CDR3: CASSLVTGGRETQYF. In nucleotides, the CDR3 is TGCGCCAGCAGCTTGGTGACAGGGGGCCGGGAGACCCAGTACTTC.

The CDR3, as DNA: TGTGCCAGCACCTTCGCGCTGAACACTGAAGCTTTCTTT. It translates to CASTFALNTEAFF. The V call is TRBV2, the J call TRBJ1-1; D gene unclear. Trimming took off 7 bases at V and 0 bases at J, with 9 bases between the two ends. Germline values: CDR1 SNHLY, CDR2 FYNNEI. CDR3 length equals 13 residues.

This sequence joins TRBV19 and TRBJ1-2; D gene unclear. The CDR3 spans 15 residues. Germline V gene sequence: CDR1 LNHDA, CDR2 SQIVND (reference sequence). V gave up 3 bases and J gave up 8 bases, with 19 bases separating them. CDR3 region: CASSMNAEEFHGYTF. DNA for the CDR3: TGTGCCAGTAGTATGAACGCAGAGGAGTTCCACGGCTACACCTTC.

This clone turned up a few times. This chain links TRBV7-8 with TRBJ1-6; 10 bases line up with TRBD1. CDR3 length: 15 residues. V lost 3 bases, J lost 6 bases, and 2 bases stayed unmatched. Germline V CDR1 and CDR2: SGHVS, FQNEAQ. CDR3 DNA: TGTGCCAGCAGCTTCCGGGACAGGGGTAATTCACCCCTCCACTTT. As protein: CASSFRDRGNSPLHF.

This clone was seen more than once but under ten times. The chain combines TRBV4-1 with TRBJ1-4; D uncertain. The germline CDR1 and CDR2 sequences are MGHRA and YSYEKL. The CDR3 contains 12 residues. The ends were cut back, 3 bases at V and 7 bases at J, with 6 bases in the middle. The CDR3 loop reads CASSQNTEKLFF. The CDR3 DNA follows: TGCGCCAGCAGCCAGAACACTGAAAAACTGTTTTTT.

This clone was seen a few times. CDR3 in DNA: TGTGCCAGCAGCCAAGGAGGGCAGACCTACGAGCAGTACTTC. Amino acids: CASSQGGQTYEQYF. This chain connects TRBV14 to TRBJ2-7, with TRBD2 as a possible D gene (5 bases). The CDR3 runs 14 residues. Germline CDR1 SGHDN, CDR2 FVKESK. Trimming pared 1 base from V and 2 bases from J, leaving 9 bases between.

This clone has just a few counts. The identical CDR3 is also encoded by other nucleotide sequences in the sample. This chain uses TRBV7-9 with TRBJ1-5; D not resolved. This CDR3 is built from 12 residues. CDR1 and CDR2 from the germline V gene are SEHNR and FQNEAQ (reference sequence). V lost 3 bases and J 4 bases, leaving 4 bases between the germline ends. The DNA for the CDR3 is TGTGCCAGCAGCTTTTCTAATCAGCCCCAGCATTTT. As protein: CASSFSNQPQHF.

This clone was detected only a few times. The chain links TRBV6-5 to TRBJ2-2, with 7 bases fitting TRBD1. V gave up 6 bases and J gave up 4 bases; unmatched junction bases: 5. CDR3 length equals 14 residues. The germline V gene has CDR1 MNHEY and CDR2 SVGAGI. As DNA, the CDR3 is TGTGCCAGCAGCTCCACAGGGGCCACCGGGGAGCTGTTTTTT. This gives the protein CASSSTGATGELFF.

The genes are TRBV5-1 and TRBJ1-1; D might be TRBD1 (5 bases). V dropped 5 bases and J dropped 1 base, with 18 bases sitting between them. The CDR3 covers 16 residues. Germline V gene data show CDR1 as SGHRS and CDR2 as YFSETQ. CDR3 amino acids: CASSPGSTGTNTEAFF. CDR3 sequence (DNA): TGCGCCAGCAGTCCAGGTTCAACGGGGACGAACACTGAAGCTTTCTTT.